This TCR beta chain was captured by sequencing in a study of T cell responses to AZD1222 COVID-19 vaccine. Notes on the study in general: White British people made up most donors, females outnumbered males, and clonal diversity was possibly underestimated. Just a handful of AZD1222 recipients were seropositive at baseline. Nearly half of unique spike-specific TCRs reportedly avoided B.1.351 and B.1.1.7 mutated regions.

Comments on this clone: Its cognate antigen is unknown.

Here immunoSEQ multiplex PCR was the method, and the copy in TCRdb shows in-frame clones only, minus some. Altogether about 140,000 clones are present, around nine tenths being singletons, with the ten largest covering 1.5% to 2%. Trimming removed 1 base from V and 8 bases from J, with 14 bases in between. CDR3 length equals 14 residues. The germline V gene encodes CDR1 LNHDA and CDR2 SQIVND (reference sequence). The genes are TRBV19 and TRBJ1-2, with D perhaps matching TRBD1 (6 bases). This clonotype was sampled from an adult in good health. The sequenced sample was peripheral blood, obtained on day 0 of AZD1222 vaccination. CDR3 amino acids: CASSIGQALGGYTF. CDR3 nucleotides: TGTGCCAGTAGTATAGGACAGGCCTTAGGGGGCTACACCTTC.